The 24 T cell receptor beta chains presented below share a single source sample, sequenced in a study of T cell responses to AZD1222 COVID-19 vaccine. TCRdb keeps only in-frame clones here, not all; method: immunoSEQ multiplex PCR. This sample has about 160,000 clones, with approximately 87% found just once. The sequencing here drew on peripheral blood, taken 28 days after the second AZD1222 dose. These receptor sequences come from an adult who received the AZD1222 COVID-19 vaccine.

This clone was counted once. This chain uses TRBV5-6 with TRBJ2-1; D ambiguous. CDR1 is SGHDT, CDR2 YYEEEE, per germline. V dropped 4 bases and J dropped 7 bases, with 12 bases sitting between them. This CDR3 is built from 13 residues. The CDR3 DNA reads TGTGCCAGCAGCCCCCCCTCCGCGAATGAGCAGTTCTTC. It translates to CASSPPSANEQFF.

The chain combines TRBV6-5 with TRBJ1-6; D might be TRBD1 (5 bases). Deletions cut 9 bases from V and 6 bases from J, with 15 bases between. The CDR3 has 14 residues. Germline CDR1 is MNHEY and CDR2 is SVGAGI. The CDR3 here is CARTEGPANSPLHF. For the CDR3, the DNA is TGTGCCAGGACAGAGGGGCCGGCTAATTCACCCCTCCACTTT.

The chain carries TRBV29-1 and TRBJ1-1, with D possibly being TRBD1 (5 bases). The germline CDR1 and CDR2 sequences are SQVTM and ANQGSEA. The V gene lost 7 bases and the J gene lost 0 bases, with 21 bases spanning the gap. The CDR3 has 16 amino acids. The CDR3 region is CSANPRGWAMNTEAFF. The CDR3 DNA sequence: TGCAGCGCTAACCCTAGGGGTTGGGCCATGAACACTGAAGCTTTCTTT.

In this sample, this clone turned up a few times. The genes are TRBV19 and TRBJ1-2, with D possibly matching TRBD1 (5 bases). Germline CDR1 reads LNHDA; CDR2 reads SQIVND (reference sequence). The V and J ends lost 5 bases and 5 bases respectively, with 9 bases between them. The CDR3 runs 12 residues. CDR3 protein: CASSDRQYGYTF. The DNA for the CDR3 is TGTGCCAGTAGTGACCGACAGTATGGCTACACCTTC.

This clone is a singleton in its sample. The chain uses TRBV7-9 and TRBJ2-5; a weak D match, TRBD2 (7 bases). CDR3 size: 13 residues. The germline gives CDR1 SEHNR, CDR2 FQNEAQ (reference sequence). The ends were cut back, 10 bases at V and 5 bases at J, with 17 bases in the middle. The CDR3 coding sequence is TGTGCCATCGTCGGCGGGGGCGAGGAGACCCAGTACTTC. Amino acid sequence: CAIVGGGEETQYF.

J is TRBJ1-2 and V is TRBV30; D might be TRBD1 (5 bases). Trimming pared 4 bases from V and 8 bases from J, leaving 17 bases between. From germline, CDR1 is GTSNPN and CDR2 SVGIG (reference sequence). The CDR3 contains 13 residues. CDR3 protein: CAWMERGVGGYTF. Here the CDR3 DNA reads TGTGCCTGGATGGAGAGAGGGGTCGGGGGCTACACCTTC.

The gene calls are TRBV2 and TRBJ2-5; 9 bases agree with TRBD1. There are 13 residues in the CDR3. V was clipped by 8 bases and J by 3 bases; unmatched bases: 4. Germline V gene sequence: CDR1 SNHLY, CDR2 FYNNEI. For the CDR3, the DNA is TGTGCCAGCCAAAGGGACAGGGAAGAGACCCAGTACTTC. It encodes CASQRDREETQYF.

J is TRBJ1-6 and V is TRBV10-3, with unresolved D. V shed 0 bases and J shed 7 bases, with 4 bases lying between them. The CDR3 contains 13 residues. Germline V gene sequence: CDR1 ENHRY, CDR2 SYGVKD. CDR3 in DNA: TGTGCCATCAGTGAGTCCAGAAATTCACCCCTCCACTTT. Translated: CAISESRNSPLHF.

This clone appeared once. The CDR3 region is CAHGGRSSPLHF. The CDR3 region has the DNA TGTGCCCACGGCGGCAGGTCATCACCCCTCCACTTT. The chain links TRBV28 to TRBJ1-6; D ambiguous. This CDR3 is 12 amino acids long. V lost 11 bases, J lost 10 bases, and 15 bases lay in between. CDR1 and CDR2 from the germline V gene are MDHEN and SYDVKM.

The rearrangement links TRBV25-1 to TRBJ2-5; 11 bases align to TRBD2. The CDR3 is 16 amino acids. From germline, CDR1 is MGHDK and CDR2 SYGVNS. Trimming took 8 bases from V and 5 from J; bases not matched to a gene: 13. The CDR3 here is CASVGLAGPAGETQYF. CDR3 DNA: TGTGCCAGCGTCGGACTAGCGGGCCCGGCGGGGGAGACCCAGTACTTC.

The chain carries TRBV7-9 and TRBJ1-1, with 9 positions matching TRBD1. V shed 5 bases, J shed 4 bases, and the junction held 2 bases outside the gene matches. Germline V gene data show CDR1 as SEHNR and CDR2 as FQNEAQ (reference sequence). CDR3 length equals 13 residues. CDR3 residues: CASSQTGGTEAFF. For the CDR3, the DNA is TGTGCCAGCAGCCAGACAGGGGGCACTGAAGCTTTCTTT.

This clone was found many times. The chain employs TRBV30 and TRBJ2-4, with D perhaps matching TRBD2 (5 bases). Trimming removed 2 bases at V and 9 bases at J, with 14 bases between. The CDR3 spans 13 residues. From germline, CDR1 is GTSNPN and CDR2 SVGIG (reference sequence). The CDR3 DNA reads as TGTGCCTGGAGTAGTATAGGTCGGGGCATTCAGTACTTC. Translated: CAWSSIGRGIQYF.

This chain joins TRBV7-9 and TRBJ2-1; D is possibly TRBD1 (6 bases). CDR1 is SEHNR and CDR2 is FQNEAQ in the germline V gene (reference sequence). CDR3 length: 15 amino acids. V dropped 2 bases and J dropped 4 bases, with 12 bases sitting between them. CDR3 sequence: CASSLRRGTYNEQFF. CDR3 DNA: TGTGCCAGCAGCTTACGTAGGGGGACATACAATGAGCAGTTCTTC. The full variable domain, in which reference TRBV7-9 and TRBJ2-1 provide the parts outside the CDR3, is DTGVSQNPRHKITKRGQNVTFRCDPISEHNRLYWYRQTLGQGPEFLTYFQNEAQLEKSRLLSDRFSAERPKGSFSTLEIQRTEQGDSAMYLCASSLRRGTYNEQFFGPGTRLTVL.

This chain joins TRBV21-1 and TRBJ2-7; TRBD1, the table's D call, was not compared with the DNA. TRBV21-1 is marked as a pseudogene. The CDR3 sequence is 17 residues long. The CDR3 DNA reads as TGTGCCAGCAGCAAAAAAGATCGGCCCAGGGGGTCCTACGAGCAGTACTTC. Its translation is CASSKKDRPRGSYEQYF.

This chain joins TRBV4-1 and TRBJ1-5; TRBD1 matches 7 bases. The CDR3 consists of 15 residues. Germline V CDR1 and CDR2: MGHRA, YSYEKL. The ends lost 1 base at V and 5 bases at J; junction bases unmatched: 5. CDR3 sequence: CASSQGLGGDQPQHF. In nucleotides, the CDR3 is TGCGCCAGCAGCCAAGGTTTAGGGGGCGATCAGCCCCAGCATTTT.

This clone was found once. The chain links TRBV19 to TRBJ2-1; 7 bases align to TRBD2. The germline gives CDR1 LNHDA, CDR2 SQIVND (reference sequence). J gave up 9 bases and V 4 bases, and 6 bases lay outside the gene matches. CDR3 length: 13 amino acids. The DNA for the CDR3 is TGTGCCAGTAGTAACAGACTAGCAGGTGAGCAGTTCTTC. Translating gives CASSNRLAGEQFF.

The chain couples TRBV4-2 to TRBJ1-5, with D uncertain. V lost 1 base and J 0 bases, leaving 7 bases between the germline ends. Germline CDR1 LGHNA, CDR2 YNFKEQ. The CDR3 sequence is 15 residues long. This CDR3 reads CASSQADYSNQPQHF. In nucleotides, the CDR3 is TGTGCCAGCAGCCAAGCCGACTATAGCAATCAGCCCCAGCATTTT.

In nucleotides, the CDR3 is TGCGCCAGCAGCTTGGTTGGTGGGACTACAGACAATGAGCAGTTCTTC. Amino acids: CASSLVGGTTDNEQFF. The chain carries TRBV5-1 and TRBJ2-1; the match to TRBD2 covers 7 bases. Germline V CDR1 and CDR2: SGHRS, YFSETQ. J gave up 5 bases and V 0 bases, and 8 bases lay outside the gene matches. This CDR3 has 16 residues.

This clone came up a few times. The chain couples TRBV5-4 to TRBJ2-1, with 11 bases lining up with TRBD2. This CDR3 region has 15 residues. The germline V gene has CDR1 SGHNT and CDR2 YYREEE (reference sequence). V dropped 4 bases and J dropped 8; count of bases not matched to a gene: 8. DNA of the CDR3: TGTGCCAGCAGCCCGATGGGACTAGCGGCGGATGAGCAGTTCTTC. Translated, it gives CASSPMGLAADEQFF. The complete variable domain, with remaining parts taken from reference TRBV5-4 and TRBJ2-1, reads ETGVTQSPTHLIKTRGQQVTLRCSSQSGHNTVSWYQQALGQGPQFIFQYYREEENGRGNFPPRFSGLQFPNYSSELNVNALELDDSALYLCASSPMGLAADEQFFGPGTRLTVL.

The V and J genes are TRBV6-2 or TRBV6-3 and TRBJ1-5; the D is unclear. The CDR3 totals 15 residues. Germline V gene lookup returns CDR1 MNHEY and CDR2 SVGEGT. The V end was cut by 2 bases, the J end by 6 bases, with 14 bases between. CDR3 sequence reads: CASSYERTGGQPQHF. The CDR3 DNA sequence: TGTGCCAGCAGTTACGAACGGACTGGTGGTCAGCCCCAGCATTTT.

The chain uses TRBV5-6 and TRBJ2-7, with 10 bases identical to TRBD2. Trimming removed 3 bases from V and 3 bases from J; junction bases left unmatched: 12. The CDR3 runs 17 residues. The germline gives CDR1 SGHDT, CDR2 YYEEEE. The CDR3 reads CASSWRASGGRGYEQYF. In nucleotides, the CDR3 is TGTGCCAGCAGCTGGAGGGCTAGCGGGGGCAGGGGCTACGAGCAGTACTTC.

The gene calls are TRBV3-1 (or the pseudogene TRBV3-2) and TRBJ1-2; D gene uncertain. Trimming left V 1 base short and J 8 bases short, with 11 bases between. The CDR3 sequence is 13 residues long. The germline V gene encodes CDR1 LGHDT and CDR2 YNNKEL (reference sequence). The CDR3: CASSQGGSGGYTF. DNA for the CDR3: TGTGCCAGCAGCCAAGGAGGAAGCGGGGGCTACACCTTC.

The gene calls are TRBV7-6 and TRBJ2-5; TRBD2 is a possible D gene (6 bases). CDR1 is SGHVS, CDR2 FNYEAQ, per germline. V was pared by 6 bases and J by 2 bases, with 22 bases between. The CDR3 contains 17 residues. The CDR3 loop is CASSPITVGGVQETQYF. In DNA form, the CDR3 reads TGTGCCAGCAGTCCCATAACCGTTGGCGGGGTTCAAGAGACCCAGTACTTC.

This chain links TRBV19 with TRBJ1-2; a possible D gene is TRBD1 (6 bases). V was trimmed by 3 bases and J by 7 bases, leaving 18 bases between them. In germline, CDR1 is LNHDA, CDR2 SQIVND (reference sequence). CDR3 length: 15 amino acids. DNA of the CDR3: TGTGCCAGTAGTATTACGGGGGGCAGGCAGCGTGGCTACACCTTC. Translation: CASSITGGRQRGYTF.